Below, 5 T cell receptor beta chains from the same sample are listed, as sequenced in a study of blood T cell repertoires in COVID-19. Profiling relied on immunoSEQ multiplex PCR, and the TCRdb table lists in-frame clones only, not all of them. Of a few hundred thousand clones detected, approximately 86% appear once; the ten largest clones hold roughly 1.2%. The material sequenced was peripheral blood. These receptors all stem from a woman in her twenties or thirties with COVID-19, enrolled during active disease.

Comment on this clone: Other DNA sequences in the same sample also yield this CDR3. CDR3 sequence reads: CASSPLAGGPETQYF. In DNA form, the CDR3 reads TGTGCCAGCAGCCCACTAGCGGGGGGGCCAGAGACCCAGTACTTC. The J gene is TRBJ2-5, the V gene TRBV11-2; 13 nucleotides line up with TRBD2. This CDR3 spans 15 amino acids. Losses at the gene ends were 5 bases for V and 4 bases for J; bases not matched to a gene: 4. Germline CDR1 and CDR2: SGHAT and FQNNGV.

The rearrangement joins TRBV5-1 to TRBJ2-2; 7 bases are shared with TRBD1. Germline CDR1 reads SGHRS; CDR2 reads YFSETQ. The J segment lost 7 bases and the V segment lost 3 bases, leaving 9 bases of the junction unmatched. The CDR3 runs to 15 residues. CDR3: CASSSDRAGIGELFF. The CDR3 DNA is TGCGCCAGCAGCTCCGACAGGGCTGGGATCGGGGAGCTGTTTTTT.

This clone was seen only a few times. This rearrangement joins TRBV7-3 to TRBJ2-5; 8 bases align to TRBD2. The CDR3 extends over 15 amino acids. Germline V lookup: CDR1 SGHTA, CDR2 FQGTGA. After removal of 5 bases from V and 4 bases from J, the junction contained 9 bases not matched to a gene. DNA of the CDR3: TGTGCCAGCAGCCCAGTGGGGCTAGCGGGAGAGACCCAGTACTTC. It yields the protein CASSPVGLAGETQYF.

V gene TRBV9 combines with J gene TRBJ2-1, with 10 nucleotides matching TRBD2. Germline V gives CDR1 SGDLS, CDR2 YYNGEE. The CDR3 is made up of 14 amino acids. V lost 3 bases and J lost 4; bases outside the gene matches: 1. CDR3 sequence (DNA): TGTGCCAGCAGCGGGACTAGCGGTTACAATGAGCAGTTCTTC. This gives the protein CASSGTSGYNEQFF.

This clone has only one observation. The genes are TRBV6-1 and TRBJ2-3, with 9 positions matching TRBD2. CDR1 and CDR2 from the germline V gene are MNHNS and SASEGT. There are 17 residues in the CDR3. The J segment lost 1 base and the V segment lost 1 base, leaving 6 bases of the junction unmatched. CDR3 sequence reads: CASSEELLAGRTDTQYF. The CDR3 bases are TGTGCCAGCAGTGAAGAGTTACTAGCGGGCCGCACAGATACGCAGTATTTT.